What follows are 30 T cell receptor beta chains derived from one specimen sequenced in a study of blood T cells in healthy people across ages. Through a sample-barcoded 5' primer and a J-beta primer mix, a second PCR was run for about 6 to 12 cycles. MiXCR, run by TCRdb on the 5' RACE reads, gives a single entry per CDR3 protein. The data show 1.8 million or so distinct CDR3 sequences, with around 40% seen just once and around 23% held by the top ten. The sample comprised blood. These receptors came from a human donor in good health.

CDR3 nucleotides: TGTGCCAGCAGCTTAGTCGGGGGGAGCCAAGAGACCCAGTACTTC. Translation gives CASSLVGGSQETQYF. The chain joins TRBV7-2 to TRBJ2-5, with 7 nucleotides matching TRBD2. Unmatched junction bases numbered 3, after V lost 1 base and J lost 1 base. This CDR3 comprises 15 residues. Germline lookup yields CDR1 SGHTA and CDR2 FQGNSA.

This clonotype was observed a handful of times. The genes are TRBV7-9 and TRBJ2-3; 11 bases are shared with TRBD2. Germline loops: CDR1 SEHNR, CDR2 FQNEAQ (reference sequence). V shed 4 bases, J shed 0 bases, and the junction held 15 bases outside the gene matches. The CDR3 is 20 amino acids. The CDR3 region has the DNA TGTGCCAGCAGCTGGGGCCGATGGCTAGCGGGGGGCGTGAGCACAGATACGCAGTATTTT. Protein: CASSWGRWLAGGVSTDTQYF.

This clonotype was detected only once. A much larger clone lies a single base off, so this may be a read error. V usage is TRBV27 and J usage is TRBJ2-1; D ambiguous. The CDR3 runs 14 residues. Germline V CDR1 and CDR2: MNHEY, SMNVEV (reference sequence). CDR3 residues: CASSQIGSCNEQFF. CDR3 coding DNA: TGTGCCAGCAGTCAAATCGGTTCCTGCAATGAGCAGTTCTTC.

The rearrangement joins TRBV12-3 or TRBV12-4 to TRBJ1-2; TRBD1 matches 7 bases. CDR3 length: 16 residues. V was clipped by 5 bases and J by 8 bases; unmatched bases: 17. The CDR3 region is CASSRSWTGRGLGYTF. CDR3 DNA: TGTGCCAGCAGTCGATCCTGGACAGGTCGAGGGCTCGGCTACACCTTC.

The chain recombines TRBV12-5 with TRBJ2-6, with D possibly called TRBD1 or TRBD2 (5 bases each). CDR1 is LGHNT, CDR2 FRNRAP, per germline. V dropped 0 bases and J dropped 0 bases, with 18 bases sitting between them. The CDR3 is 20 residues long. The DNA of the CDR3 is TGTGCTAGTGGTTTGGTACTTGGCAGGGAGTATTTCTCTGGGGCCAACGTCCTGACTTTC. Translated: CASGLVLGREYFSGANVLTF.

This clonotype was observed a handful of times. This chain links TRBV5-6 with TRBJ2-7, with unresolved D. In germline, CDR1 is SGHDT, CDR2 YYEEEE. This CDR3 is 19 amino acids long. V dropped 3 bases and J dropped 1 base, with 26 bases sitting between them. The DNA of the CDR3 is TGTGCCAGCAGCTCTACATTGTGGGCCCACGGTGGGTCATCCTACGAGCAGTACTTC. The encoded protein is CASSSTLWAHGGSSYEQYF.

The chain is built from TRBV7-6 and TRBJ2-7, with 10 bases that match TRBD1. This CDR3 contains 15 residues. V gave up 5 bases and J gave up 5 bases; unmatched junction bases: 9. Germline V gene sequence: CDR1 SGHVS, CDR2 FNYEAQ. CDR3 DNA sequence: TGTGCCAGCAGCCCCCCGGGGACAGGGGTCGACGAGCAGTACTTC. Encoded protein: CASSPPGTGVDEQYF.

This chain joins TRBV5-1 and TRBJ2-3; TRBD2 aligns across 11 bases. The CDR3 has 16 amino acids. Trimming at V came to 4 bases and at J to 3 bases, leaving 7 bases not matched to a gene. Per germline, CDR1 SGHRS and CDR2 YFSETQ. CDR3 in amino acids: CASSVSGGATTDTQYF. DNA for the CDR3: TGCGCCAGCAGCGTTAGCGGGGGGGCGACTACAGATACGCAGTATTTT.

The V gene is TRBV15, the J gene TRBJ1-2, with no clear D. V was pared by 1 base and J by 4 bases, with 13 bases between. The CDR3 length is 15 residues. Germline-derived CDR1 and CDR2 are LNHNV and YYDKDF (reference sequence). CDR3 coding DNA: TGTGCCACCAGCAGAGCCCCCACGCGGGGCTATGGCTACACCTTC. It translates to CATSRAPTRGYGYTF.

The chain uses TRBV7-2 and TRBJ1-1; D remains ambiguous. CDR1 is SGHTA, CDR2 FQGNSA, per germline. This CDR3 is built from 13 residues. Between the trimmed V and J ends, which lost 1 base and 7 bases, there was a span of 10 bases. Here the CDR3 reads CASSLGRDYEAFF. The DNA for the CDR3 is TGTGCCAGCAGCTTAGGCAGAGATTATGAAGCTTTCTTT.

The chain couples TRBV20-1 to TRBJ2-7; no firm D call. The CDR3 loop spans 13 amino acids. The germline V gene encodes CDR1 DFQATT and CDR2 SNEGSKA (reference sequence). The V end lost 2 bases, the J end lost 2 bases, and 10 bases lay between the germline ends. The CDR3 coding sequence is TGCAGTGCTAGAATGGGAAGAACCTACGAGCAGTACTTC. This encodes CSARMGRTYEQYF.

The chain uses TRBV5-1 and TRBJ2-7; 8 positions agree with TRBD1. Trimming at V came to 3 bases and at J to 12 bases, leaving 11 bases not matched to a gene. The V gene's germline CDR1 is SGHRS and CDR2 YFSETQ. The CDR3 has 13 residues. The CDR3 sequence is CASSSERTGILYF. The CDR3 DNA reads TGCGCCAGCAGCTCGGAGAGGACAGGGATCTTGTACTTC.

The rearrangement uses TRBV20-1 and TRBJ2-1; D is uncertain. The CDR3 consists of 11 residues. Germline CDR1 and CDR2: DFQATT and SNEGSKA (reference sequence). V was trimmed by 1 base and J by 7 bases, leaving 5 bases between them. CDR3 sequence reads: CSARAMNEQFF. CDR3 DNA: TGCAGTGCTAGAGCAATGAATGAGCAGTTCTTC.

In nucleotides, the CDR3 is TGTGCCAGCAGCTTAGGGTCCCCGACACCCCCGCCCCAGCATTTT. Translating gives CASSLGSPTPPPQHF. V gene TRBV7-2 combines with J gene TRBJ1-5; D gene ambiguous. V lost 1 base to trimming and J lost 9 bases, with 16 bases between them. There are 15 residues in the CDR3. Germline V gene data show CDR1 as SGHTA and CDR2 as FQGNSA.

This sequence joins TRBV21-1 and TRBJ2-7; the table's D gene call, TRBD1, was not cross checked with the DNA. TRBV21-1 is shown as a pseudogene. This CDR3 spans 16 amino acids. The CDR3: CASSKARRYRGYEQYF. The CDR3 DNA is TGTGCCAGCAGCAAAGCGCGGAGATACAGGGGCTACGAGCAGTACTTC.

The rearrangement links TRBV12-5 to TRBJ2-1, with 9 bases that match TRBD2. The CDR3 is 16 amino acids. Germline V gene lookup returns CDR1 LGHNT and CDR2 FRNRAP. J was trimmed by 7 bases and V by 4 bases; bases with no gene match: 11. The CDR3 nucleotides read TGTGCTAGTGGTTCAACGGCTAGCGGGGCGGGGAATGAGCAGTTCTTC. Translation: CASGSTASGAGNEQFF.

This clonotype was detected once. The J gene is TRBJ2-7, the V gene TRBV27, with 7 bases aligning to TRBD1. V shed 2 bases and J 1 base; nucleotides not matched to a gene: 5. Germline CDR1 is MNHEY and CDR2 is SMNVEV (reference sequence). The CDR3 totals 15 residues. The CDR3 DNA reads TGTGCCAGCAGTTTAATCAGGGGGTTATCCTACGAGCAGTACTTC. Protein sequence: CASSLIRGLSYEQYF.

This chain uses TRBV5-1 with TRBJ1-2; D is undetermined. The CDR3 contains 13 residues. Germline assignment: CDR1 SGHRS and CDR2 YFSETQ. V was clipped by 1 base and J by 6 bases, with 10 bases between them. The CDR3 bases are TGCGCCAGCAGCTTGAGTGGAGAAGATGGCTACACCTTC. It is translated as CASSLSGEDGYTF.

In its sample, this clonotype was seen a few times. The chain recombines TRBV11-2 with TRBJ2-3; no reliable D call. Germline V gives CDR1 SGHAT, CDR2 FQNNGV. The CDR3 is 17 amino acids. V was pared by 5 bases and J by 0 bases, with 18 bases between. CDR3 nucleotides: TGTGCCAGCAGCCCTACCCCCATTACAACTAGCACAGATACGCAGTATTTT. As protein: CASSPTPITTSTDTQYF.

J is TRBJ2-3 and V is TRBV4-1; D not certain. V shed 1 base and J shed 3 bases, with 17 bases lying between them. The CDR3 spans 17 residues. Per germline, CDR1 MGHRA and CDR2 YSYEKL. DNA for the CDR3: TGCGCCAGCAGCCAAGTGTTGGTGGCTAGATTTACAGATACGCAGTATTTT. This encodes CASSQVLVARFTDTQYF.

This clonotype was recorded a few times. The rearrangement links TRBV7-2 to TRBJ2-7; 7 bases are shared with TRBD1. V lost 2 bases, J lost 3 bases, and 4 bases stayed unmatched. The CDR3 is 14 amino acids. CDR1 and CDR2 (germline): SGHTA, FQGNSA. CDR3 residues: CASSLRDSYYEQYF. Written as DNA, the CDR3 is TGTGCCAGCAGCTTACGGGACAGCTACTACGAGCAGTACTTC.

J is TRBJ1-2 and V is TRBV5-1; tentative D call: TRBD1 (5 bases). The germline CDR1 and CDR2 sequences are SGHRS and YFSETQ. This CDR3 is built from 15 residues. The V end was cut by 3 bases, the J end by 5 bases, with 17 bases between. CDR3 sequence reads: CASSYSSGGSYGYTF. DNA of the CDR3: TGCGCCAGCAGCTACTCGTCGGGGGGGTCTTATGGCTACACCTTC. Combining the CDR3 with reference TRBV5-1 and TRBJ1-2 gives the whole variable domain KAGVTQTPRYLIKTRGQQVTLSCSPISGHRSVSWYQQTPGQGLQFLFEYFSETQRNKGNFPGRFSGRQFSNSRSEMNVSTLELGDSALYLCASSYSSGGSYGYTFGSGTRLTVV.

This chain connects TRBV19 to TRBJ1-1; 7 bases are a match to TRBD1. CDR1 and CDR2 (germline): LNHDA, SQIVND (reference sequence). This CDR3 comprises 18 residues. Unmatched junction bases numbered 17, after V lost 7 bases and J lost 0 bases. CDR3 bases: TGTGCCAGTATCGTTAGAGGACCCCGGGGGACAGTGAACACTGAAGCTTTCTTT. Protein sequence: CASIVRGPRGTVNTEAFF.

This clonotype was seen a handful of times. The rearrangement links TRBV12-3 or TRBV12-4 to TRBJ2-5; TRBD1 matches 10 bases. The V gene end was trimmed by 8 bases and the J gene end by 5 bases; junction bases not matched to a gene: 11. CDR3 length equals 15 residues. CDR3: CASGRIRTGGETQYF. In DNA form, the CDR3 reads TGTGCCAGCGGGCGGATACGGACAGGGGGGGAGACCCAGTACTTC.

The chain combines TRBV7-2 with TRBJ2-1; D is uncertain. CDR3 length equals 14 residues. The germline gives CDR1 SGHTA, CDR2 FQGNSA. Trimming took off 5 bases at V and 13 bases at J, with 21 bases between the two ends. CDR3 in DNA: TGTGCCAGCAGCCCTTCACGCCGCTACGAGACCCAGTTCTTC. This translates into CASSPSRRYETQFF.

The J gene is TRBJ2-1, the V gene TRBV9, with TRBD2 identical over 7 bases. Per the germline V gene, CDR1 is SGDLS and CDR2 is YYNGEE. The CDR3 runs to 14 residues. The junction had 12 bases not matched to a gene; V was cut back by 4 bases and J by 11 bases. This CDR3 reads CASSPAGALAKQFF. The CDR3 DNA follows: TGTGCCAGCAGCCCCGCTGGGGCACTAGCGAAGCAGTTCTTC. The full variable domain, with the rest looked up from reference TRBV9 and TRBJ2-1, is DSGVTQTPKHLITATGQRVTLRCSPRSGDLSVYWYQQSLDQGLQFLIQYYNGEERAKGNILERFSAQQFPDLHSELNLSSLELGDSALYFCASSPAGALAKQFFGPGTRLTVL.

There are a few counts of this clonotype. The genes are TRBV5-1 and TRBJ1-1; D is undetermined. Germline V gene sequence: CDR1 SGHRS, CDR2 YFSETQ. The V and J ends lost 1 base and 2 bases respectively, with 15 bases between them. The CDR3 is 16 amino acids. CDR3 nucleotides: TGCGCCAGCAGCTTGACGTTCAGTTCGCGAAACACTGAAGCTTTCTTT. The encoded protein is CASSLTFSSRNTEAFF.

About this clonotype: A junction boundary mismatches the germline segment, possibly from a read error. This chain joins TRBV5-1 and TRBJ2-1, with D unclear. The CDR3 totals 13 residues. The germline V gene encodes CDR1 SGHRS and CDR2 YFSETQ. CDR3 in DNA: TGCGCCAACAGCAGATCCACCAACAATGAGCAGTTCTTC. Amino acids: CANSRSTNNEQFF.

This clonotype has a handful of counts. This sequence joins TRBV27 and TRBJ1-2; D might be TRBD1 (6 bases). This CDR3 has 15 residues. V was cut by 2 bases and J by 5 bases, with 15 bases left in between. CDR1 MNHEY and CDR2 SMNVEV come from the germline V gene (reference sequence). CDR3 sequence reads: CASSLGLGTPYGYTF. CDR3 nucleotide sequence: TGTGCCAGCAGTTTAGGGCTGGGGACACCATATGGCTACACCTTC.

The genes are TRBV6-2 or TRBV6-3 and TRBJ1-1; 8 bases fit TRBD1. The CDR3 runs 17 residues. V lost 7 bases, J lost 5 bases, and 18 bases stayed unmatched. CDR1 MNHEY and CDR2 SVGEGT come from the germline V gene. The CDR3 reads CASKAPGGRSGWTEAFF. CDR3 DNA: TGTGCCAGCAAGGCCCCAGGGGGCCGTAGTGGTTGGACTGAAGCTTTCTTT.